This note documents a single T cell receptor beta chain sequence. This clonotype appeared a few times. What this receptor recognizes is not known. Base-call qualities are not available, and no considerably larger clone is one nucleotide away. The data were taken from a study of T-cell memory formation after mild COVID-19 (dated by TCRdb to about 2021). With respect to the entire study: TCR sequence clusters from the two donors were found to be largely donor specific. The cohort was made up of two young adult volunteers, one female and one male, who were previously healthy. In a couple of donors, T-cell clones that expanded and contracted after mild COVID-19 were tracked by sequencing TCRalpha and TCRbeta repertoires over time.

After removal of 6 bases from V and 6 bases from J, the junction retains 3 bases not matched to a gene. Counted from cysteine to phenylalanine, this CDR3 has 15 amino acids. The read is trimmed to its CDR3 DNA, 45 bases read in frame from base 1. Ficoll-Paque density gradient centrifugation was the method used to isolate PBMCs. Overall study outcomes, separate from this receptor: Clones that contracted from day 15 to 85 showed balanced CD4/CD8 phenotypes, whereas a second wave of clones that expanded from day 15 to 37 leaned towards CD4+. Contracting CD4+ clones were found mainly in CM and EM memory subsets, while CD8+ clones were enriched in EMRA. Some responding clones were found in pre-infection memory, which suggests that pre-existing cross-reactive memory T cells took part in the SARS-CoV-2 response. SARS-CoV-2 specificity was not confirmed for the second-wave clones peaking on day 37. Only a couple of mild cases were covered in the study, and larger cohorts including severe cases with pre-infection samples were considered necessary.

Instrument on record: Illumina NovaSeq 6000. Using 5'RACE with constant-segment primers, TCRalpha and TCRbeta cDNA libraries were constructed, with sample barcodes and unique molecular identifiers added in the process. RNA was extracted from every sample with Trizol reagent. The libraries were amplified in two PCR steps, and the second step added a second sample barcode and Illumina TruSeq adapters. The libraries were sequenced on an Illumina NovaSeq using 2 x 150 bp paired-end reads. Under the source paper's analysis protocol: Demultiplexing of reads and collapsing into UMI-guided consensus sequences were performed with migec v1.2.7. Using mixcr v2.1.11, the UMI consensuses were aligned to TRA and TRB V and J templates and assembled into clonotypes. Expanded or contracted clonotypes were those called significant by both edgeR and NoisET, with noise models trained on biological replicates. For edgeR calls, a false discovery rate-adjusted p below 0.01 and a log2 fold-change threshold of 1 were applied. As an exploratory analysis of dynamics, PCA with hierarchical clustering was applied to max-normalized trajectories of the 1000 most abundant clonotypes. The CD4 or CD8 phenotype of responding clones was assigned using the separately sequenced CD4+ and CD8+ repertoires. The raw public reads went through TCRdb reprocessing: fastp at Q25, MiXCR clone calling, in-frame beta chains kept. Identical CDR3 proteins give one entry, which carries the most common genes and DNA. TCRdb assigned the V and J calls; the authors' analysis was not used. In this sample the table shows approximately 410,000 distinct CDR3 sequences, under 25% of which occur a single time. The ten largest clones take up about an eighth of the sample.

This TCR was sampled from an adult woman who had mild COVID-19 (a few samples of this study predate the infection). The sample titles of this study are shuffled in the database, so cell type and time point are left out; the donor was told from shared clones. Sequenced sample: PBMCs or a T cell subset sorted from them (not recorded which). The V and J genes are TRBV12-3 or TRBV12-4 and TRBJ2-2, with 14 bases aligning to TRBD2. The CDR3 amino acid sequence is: CASSRTSGRSGELFF. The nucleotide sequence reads TGTGCCAGCAGCCGGACTAGCGGGAGGTCCGGGGAGCTGTTTTTT.